A selection of T cell receptor beta chains follows, all from one sample in a study of blood T cell repertoires in COVID-19. Libraries were prepared by immunoSEQ multiplex PCR; TCRdb keeps only in-frame clonotypes and omits some of them. The sample has approximately 490,000 clones; 87% are singletons. Material for sequencing was PBMCs or T cells enriched from blood (not recorded which). These receptors all come from a woman between 18 and 29 years old who had recovered from COVID-19. The CDR3 runs from the conserved cysteine through the conserved F or W. The order of the fields is V gene, CDR3 protein.

v_gene: TRBV6-1; CDR3aa: CASSELGFTGELFF
v_gene: TRBV4-2; CDR3aa: CASSQDGWTDTQYF
v_gene: TRBV28; CDR3aa: CASTHPGGSGGAFF
v_gene: TRBV7-2; CDR3aa: CASSLRESPLHF
v_gene: TRBV3-1/TRBV3-2; CDR3aa: CASSPEETGAYGYTF
v_gene: TRBV6-5; CDR3aa: CASSYYPGGGGPQHF
v_gene: TRBV11-2; CDR3aa: CASSRDRVDVDEQYF
v_gene: TRBV19; CDR3aa: CASSMLPERGEKLFF
v_gene: TRBV6-5; CDR3aa: CASGAGPYEQYF
v_gene: TRBV2; CDR3aa: CASSEGSRPTDTQYF
v_gene: TRBV12-3/TRBV12-4; CDR3aa: CASSPRGSVADF
v_gene: TRBV29-1; CDR3aa: CSAIEGQEKETQYF
v_gene: TRBV23-1; CDR3aa: CASSLSDPQGTGELFF
v_gene: TRBV7-9; CDR3aa: CASSSLRGDTPPYEQYF
v_gene: TRBV6-5; CDR3aa: CASGFLANNEQFF
v_gene: TRBV4-1; CDR3aa: CASSQGRGPRYEQYF
v_gene: TRBV7-9; CDR3aa: CASSRGSNTGELFF
v_gene: TRBV7-9; CDR3aa: CASSAKQGTHSGNTIYF
v_gene: TRBV5-1; CDR3aa: CASSLTGDYGYTF
v_gene: TRBV7-9; CDR3aa: CASTPSREGRREQYF
v_gene: TRBV12-3/TRBV12-4; CDR3aa: CASGANYGYTF
v_gene: TRBV7-3; CDR3aa: CASSLMGGYNTEAFF
v_gene: TRBV19; CDR3aa: CASSPLTGGTEAFF
v_gene: TRBV5-1; CDR3aa: CASSRGQGANTGELFF
v_gene: TRBV2; CDR3aa: CASSMPGQGFFPLHF
v_gene: TRBV7-7; CDR3aa: CASSLVDREEDNSPLHF
v_gene: TRBV28; CDR3aa: CASSTSGTEYNSPLHF
v_gene: TRBV19; CDR3aa: CASSPTGGVNTEAFF
v_gene: TRBV7-8; CDR3aa: CASSLGGRRDRGYQPQHF
v_gene: TRBV18; CDR3aa: CASSPSTGNYEQYF
v_gene: TRBV5-4; CDR3aa: CAATESGTGGNTEAFF
v_gene: TRBV5-4; CDR3aa: CASSEGQPNSPLHF
v_gene: TRBV30; CDR3aa: CAWTGGHGYTF
v_gene: TRBV19; CDR3aa: CASKGALETGQNDEAFF
v_gene: TRBV10-3; CDR3aa: CAIANWARGGGETQYF
v_gene: TRBV5-1; CDR3aa: CASSLIGPGRSSYNSPLHF
v_gene: TRBV5-4; CDR3aa: CASSLTSGVSTDTQYF
v_gene: TRBV21-1; CDR3aa: CASNPGREYNSPLHF
v_gene: TRBV20-1; CDR3aa: CSASEGQLYYGYTF
v_gene: TRBV30; CDR3aa: CAWGDRGRLGYEQYF
v_gene: TRBV5-1; CDR3aa: CASSLRSGRKETYEQYF
v_gene: TRBV5-1; CDR3aa: CASSLDAGFGEQYF
v_gene: TRBV6-5; CDR3aa: CASSRDYGETQYF
v_gene: TRBV9; CDR3aa: CASSSGGGGGNTIYF
v_gene: TRBV30; CDR3aa: CAWSDLENNYGYTF
v_gene: TRBV21-1; CDR3aa: CASSTRRQMNTEAFF
v_gene: TRBV5-4; CDR3aa: CASSLPGVGNQSPLHF
v_gene: TRBV5-1; CDR3aa: CASSLQGTGVGYEQYF
v_gene: TRBV2; CDR3aa: CATKGQIYEQYF
v_gene: TRBV29-1; CDR3aa: CSVDQGSATEAFF
v_gene: TRBV4-2; CDR3aa: CASSQGRAEQGDYGYTF
v_gene: TRBV27; CDR3aa: CASSSATGAPTYEQYF
v_gene: TRBV28; CDR3aa: CASSSPEDSGANVLTF
v_gene: TRBV30; CDR3aa: CAWTPGRTAQEKQYF
v_gene: TRBV27; CDR3aa: CASSRLVGQGTDGYTF